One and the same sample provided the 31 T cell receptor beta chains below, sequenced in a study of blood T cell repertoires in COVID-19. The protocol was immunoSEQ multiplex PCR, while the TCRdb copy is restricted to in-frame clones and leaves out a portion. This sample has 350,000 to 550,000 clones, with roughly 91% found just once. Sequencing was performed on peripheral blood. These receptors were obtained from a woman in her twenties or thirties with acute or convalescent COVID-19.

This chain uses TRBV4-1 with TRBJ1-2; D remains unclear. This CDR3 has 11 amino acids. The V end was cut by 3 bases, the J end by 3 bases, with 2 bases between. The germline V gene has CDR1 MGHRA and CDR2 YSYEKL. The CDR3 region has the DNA TGCGCCAGCAGCCACTACTATGGCTACACCTTC. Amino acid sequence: CASSHYYGYTF.

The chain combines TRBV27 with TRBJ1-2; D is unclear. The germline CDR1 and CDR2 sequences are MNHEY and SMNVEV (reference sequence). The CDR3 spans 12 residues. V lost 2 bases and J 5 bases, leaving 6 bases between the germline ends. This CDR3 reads CASSLLPYGYTF. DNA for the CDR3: TGTGCCAGCAGTTTACTCCCTTATGGCTACACCTTC.

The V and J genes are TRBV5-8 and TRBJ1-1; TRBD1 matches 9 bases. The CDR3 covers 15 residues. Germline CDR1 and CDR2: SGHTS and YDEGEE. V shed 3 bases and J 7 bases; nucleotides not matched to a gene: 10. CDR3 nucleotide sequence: TGTGCCAGCAGCTACGACACAGGGGGCGGTGGTGAAGCTTTCTTT. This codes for CASSYDTGGGGEAFF.

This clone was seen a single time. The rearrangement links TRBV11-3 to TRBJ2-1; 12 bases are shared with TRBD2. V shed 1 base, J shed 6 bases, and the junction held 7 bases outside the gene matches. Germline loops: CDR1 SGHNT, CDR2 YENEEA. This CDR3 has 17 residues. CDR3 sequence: CASSLASPGLAGNEQFF. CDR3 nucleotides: TGTGCCAGCAGCTTAGCCTCCCCGGGACTAGCGGGCAATGAGCAGTTCTTC.

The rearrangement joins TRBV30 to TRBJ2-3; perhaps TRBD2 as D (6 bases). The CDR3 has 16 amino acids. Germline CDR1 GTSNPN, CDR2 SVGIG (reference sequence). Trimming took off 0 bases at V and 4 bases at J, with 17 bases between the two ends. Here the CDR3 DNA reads TGTGCCTGGAGTGTCGTTGCGGGGTACACCGCAGATACGCAGTATTTT. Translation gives CAWSVVAGYTADTQYF.

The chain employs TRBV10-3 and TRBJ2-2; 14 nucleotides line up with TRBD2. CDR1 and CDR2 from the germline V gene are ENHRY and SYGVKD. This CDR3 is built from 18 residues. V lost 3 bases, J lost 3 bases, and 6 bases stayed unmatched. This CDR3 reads CAISDRLAGGLDTGELFF. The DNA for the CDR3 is TGTGCCATCAGTGATAGACTAGCGGGGGGGCTGGACACCGGGGAGCTGTTTTTT.

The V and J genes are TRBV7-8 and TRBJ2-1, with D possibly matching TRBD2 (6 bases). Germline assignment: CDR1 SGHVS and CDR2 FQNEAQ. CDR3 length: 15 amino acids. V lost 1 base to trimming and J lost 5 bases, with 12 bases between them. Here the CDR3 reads CASSLGVTRDNEQFF. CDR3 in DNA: TGTGCCAGCAGCTTAGGGGTGACTAGGGACAATGAGCAGTTCTTC.

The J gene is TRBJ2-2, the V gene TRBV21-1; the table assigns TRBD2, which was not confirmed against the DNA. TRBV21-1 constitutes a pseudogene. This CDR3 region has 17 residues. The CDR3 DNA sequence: TGTGCCAGCAGCAATGGGACTAGCGGAAAAGACACCGGGGAGCTGTTTTTT. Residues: CASSNGTSGKDTGELFF.

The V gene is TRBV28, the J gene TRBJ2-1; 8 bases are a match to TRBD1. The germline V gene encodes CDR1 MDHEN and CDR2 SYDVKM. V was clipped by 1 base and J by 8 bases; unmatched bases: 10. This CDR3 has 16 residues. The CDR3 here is CASSLSLGQGWDEQFF. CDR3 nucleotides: TGTGCCAGCAGTTTATCGCTCGGACAGGGTTGGGATGAGCAGTTCTTC.

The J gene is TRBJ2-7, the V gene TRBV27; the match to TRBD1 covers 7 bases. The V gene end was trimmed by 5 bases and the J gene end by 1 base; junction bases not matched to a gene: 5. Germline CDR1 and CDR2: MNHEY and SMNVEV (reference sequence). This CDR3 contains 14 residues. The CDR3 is CASSHRQGSYEQYF. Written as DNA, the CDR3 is TGTGCCAGCAGTCACCGACAGGGTTCCTACGAGCAGTACTTC.

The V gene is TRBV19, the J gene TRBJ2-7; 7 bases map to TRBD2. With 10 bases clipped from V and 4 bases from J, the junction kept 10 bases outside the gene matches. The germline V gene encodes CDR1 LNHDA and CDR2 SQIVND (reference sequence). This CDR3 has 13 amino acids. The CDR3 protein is CATRAGSTYEQYF. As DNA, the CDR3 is TGTGCCACCCGAGCGGGGTCCACTTACGAGCAGTACTTC.

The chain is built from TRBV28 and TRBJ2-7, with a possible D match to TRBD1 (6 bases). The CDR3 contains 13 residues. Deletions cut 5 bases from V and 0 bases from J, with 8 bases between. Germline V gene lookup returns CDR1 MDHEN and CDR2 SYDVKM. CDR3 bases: TGTGCCAGCAGTACAGGGAGCTCCTACGAGCAGTACTTC. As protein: CASSTGSSYEQYF.

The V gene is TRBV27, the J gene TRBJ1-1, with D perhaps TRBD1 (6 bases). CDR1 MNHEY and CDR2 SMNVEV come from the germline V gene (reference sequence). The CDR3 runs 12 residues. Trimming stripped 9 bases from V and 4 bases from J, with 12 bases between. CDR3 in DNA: TGTGCCAGTAAAACAGGGTTCACTGAAGCTTTCTTT. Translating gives CASKTGFTEAFF.

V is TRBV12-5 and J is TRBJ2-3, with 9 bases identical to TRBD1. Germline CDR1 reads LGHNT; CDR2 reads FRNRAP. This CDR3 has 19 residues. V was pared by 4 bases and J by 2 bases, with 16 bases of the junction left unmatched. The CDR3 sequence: CASGSIPGTGILSTDTQYF. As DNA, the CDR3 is TGTGCTAGTGGTTCCATCCCCGGGACAGGGATATTATCCACAGATACGCAGTATTTT.

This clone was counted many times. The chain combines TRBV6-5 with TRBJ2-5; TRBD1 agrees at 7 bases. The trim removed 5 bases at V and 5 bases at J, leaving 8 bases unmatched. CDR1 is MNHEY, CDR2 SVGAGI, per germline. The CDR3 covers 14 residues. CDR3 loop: CASSLRGRGETQYF. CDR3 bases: TGTGCCAGCAGTCTGAGGGGGCGAGGTGAGACCCAGTACTTC.

The chain's CDR3 is CASSLTTIAGGPNEQFF. In DNA form, the CDR3 reads TGCGCCAGCAGCTTAACGACAATAGCGGGGGGGCCCAATGAGCAGTTCTTC. The chain has TRBV5-1 and TRBJ2-1, with TRBD2 matching 11 bases. Germline trimming cut 2 bases from V and 6 bases from J; bases unmatched to any gene: 10. Germline CDR1 SGHRS, CDR2 YFSETQ. The CDR3 sequence is 17 residues long.

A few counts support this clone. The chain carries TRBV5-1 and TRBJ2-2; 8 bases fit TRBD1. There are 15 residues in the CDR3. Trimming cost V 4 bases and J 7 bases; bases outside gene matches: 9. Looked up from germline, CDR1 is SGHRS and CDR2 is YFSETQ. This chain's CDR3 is CASSPLTGDGGELFF. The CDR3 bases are TGCGCCAGCAGCCCCCTGACAGGGGATGGCGGGGAGCTGTTTTTT.

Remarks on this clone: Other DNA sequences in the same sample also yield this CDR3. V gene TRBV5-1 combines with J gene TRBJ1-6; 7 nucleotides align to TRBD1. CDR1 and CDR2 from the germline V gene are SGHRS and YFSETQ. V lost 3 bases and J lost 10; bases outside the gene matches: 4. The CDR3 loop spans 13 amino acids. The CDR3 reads CASSSDRDSPLHF. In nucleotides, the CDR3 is TGCGCCAGCAGCTCCGACAGGGACTCACCCCTCCACTTT.

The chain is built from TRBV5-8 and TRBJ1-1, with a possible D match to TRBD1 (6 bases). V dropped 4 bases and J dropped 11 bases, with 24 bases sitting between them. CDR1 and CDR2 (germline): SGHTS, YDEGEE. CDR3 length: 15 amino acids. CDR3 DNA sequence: TGTGCCAGCAGCCCGCAACAGGGAATGAGTAATATGGCTTTCTTT. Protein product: CASSPQQGMSNMAFF. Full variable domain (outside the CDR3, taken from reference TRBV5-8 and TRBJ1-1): EAGVTQSPTHLIKTRGQQATLRCSPISGHTSVYWYQQALGLGLQFLLWYDEGEERNRGNFPPRFSGRQFPNYSSELNVNALELEDSALYLCASSPQQGMSNMAFFGQGTRLTVV.

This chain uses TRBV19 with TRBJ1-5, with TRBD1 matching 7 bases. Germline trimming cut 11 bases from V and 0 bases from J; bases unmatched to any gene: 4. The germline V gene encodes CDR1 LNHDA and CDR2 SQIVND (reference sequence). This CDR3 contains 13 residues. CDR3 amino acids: CAGHRGSNQPQHF. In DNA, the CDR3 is TGTGCCGGGCACAGGGGTAGCAATCAGCCCCAGCATTTT.

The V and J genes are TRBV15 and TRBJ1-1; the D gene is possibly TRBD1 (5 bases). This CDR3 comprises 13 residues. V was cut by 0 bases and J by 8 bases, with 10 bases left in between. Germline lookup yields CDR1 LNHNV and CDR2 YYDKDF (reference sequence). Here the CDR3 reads CATSRDQGGEAFF. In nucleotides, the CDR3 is TGTGCCACCAGCAGAGATCAGGGTGGGGAAGCTTTCTTT.

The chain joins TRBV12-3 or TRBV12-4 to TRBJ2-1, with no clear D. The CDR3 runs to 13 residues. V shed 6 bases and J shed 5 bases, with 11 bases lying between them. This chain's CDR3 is CASSRSQDNEQFF. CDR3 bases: TGTGCCAGCAGCCGGTCCCAAGACAATGAGCAGTTCTTC.

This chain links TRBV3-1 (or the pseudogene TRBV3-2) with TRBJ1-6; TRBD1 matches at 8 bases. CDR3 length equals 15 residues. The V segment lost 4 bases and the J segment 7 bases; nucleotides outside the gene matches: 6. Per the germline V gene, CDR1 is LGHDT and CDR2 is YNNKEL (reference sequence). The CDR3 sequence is CASSPGTGLNSPLHF. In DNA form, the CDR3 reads TGTGCCAGCAGCCCCGGGACAGGACTGAATTCACCCCTCCACTTT.

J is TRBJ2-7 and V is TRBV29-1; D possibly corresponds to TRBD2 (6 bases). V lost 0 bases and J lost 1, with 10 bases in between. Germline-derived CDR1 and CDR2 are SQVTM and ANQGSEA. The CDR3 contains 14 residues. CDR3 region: CSVEDRAGSYEQYF. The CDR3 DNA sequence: TGCAGCGTTGAAGATAGGGCGGGGTCCTACGAGCAGTACTTC.

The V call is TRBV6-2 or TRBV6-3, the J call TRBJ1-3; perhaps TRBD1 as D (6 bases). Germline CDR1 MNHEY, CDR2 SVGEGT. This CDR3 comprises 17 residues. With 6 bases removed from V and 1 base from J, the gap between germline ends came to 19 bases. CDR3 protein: CASSPEQGEWSGNTIYF. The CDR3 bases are TGTGCCAGCAGCCCTGAACAGGGCGAGTGGTCTGGAAACACCATATATTTT.

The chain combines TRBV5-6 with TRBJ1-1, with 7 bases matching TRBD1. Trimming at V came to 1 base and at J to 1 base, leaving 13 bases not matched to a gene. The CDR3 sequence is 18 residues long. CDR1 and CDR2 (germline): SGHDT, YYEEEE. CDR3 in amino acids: CASSLSWGKGATNTEAFF. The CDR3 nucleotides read TGTGCCAGCAGCTTGAGTTGGGGAAAGGGGGCGACGAACACTGAAGCTTTCTTT.

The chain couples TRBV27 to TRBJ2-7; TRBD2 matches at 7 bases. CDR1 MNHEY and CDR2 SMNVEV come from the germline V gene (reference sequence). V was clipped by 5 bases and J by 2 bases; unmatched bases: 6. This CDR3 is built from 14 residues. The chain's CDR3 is CASSAGTMTYEQYF. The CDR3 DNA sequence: TGTGCCAGCAGTGCCGGGACTATGACCTACGAGCAGTACTTC.

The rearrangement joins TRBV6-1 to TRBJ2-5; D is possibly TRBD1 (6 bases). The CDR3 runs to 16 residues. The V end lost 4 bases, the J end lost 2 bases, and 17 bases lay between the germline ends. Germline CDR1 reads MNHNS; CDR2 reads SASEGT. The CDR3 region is CASSAGDRLLQETQYF. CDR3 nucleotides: TGTGCCAGCAGTGCAGGGGACCGTCTCCTTCAAGAGACCCAGTACTTC.

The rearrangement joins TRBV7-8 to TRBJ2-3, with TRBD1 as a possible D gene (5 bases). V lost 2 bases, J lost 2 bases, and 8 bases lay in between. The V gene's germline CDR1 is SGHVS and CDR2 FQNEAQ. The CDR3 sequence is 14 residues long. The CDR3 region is CASSLYRPTDTQYF. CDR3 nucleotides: TGTGCCAGCAGCTTATACAGGCCCACAGATACGCAGTATTTT.

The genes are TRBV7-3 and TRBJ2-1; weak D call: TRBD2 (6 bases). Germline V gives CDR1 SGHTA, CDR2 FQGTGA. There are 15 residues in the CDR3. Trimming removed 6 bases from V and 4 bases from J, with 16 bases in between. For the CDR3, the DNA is TGTGCCAGCAGTCACGGGGGACTCCTATACAATGAGCAGTTCTTC. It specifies CASSHGGLLYNEQFF. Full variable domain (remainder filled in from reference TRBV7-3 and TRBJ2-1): GAGVSQTPSNKVTEKGKYVELRCDPISGHTALYWYRQSLGQGPEFLIYFQGTGAADDSGLPNDRFFAVRPEGSVSTLKIQRTERGDSAVYLCASSHGGLLYNEQFFGPGTRLTVL.

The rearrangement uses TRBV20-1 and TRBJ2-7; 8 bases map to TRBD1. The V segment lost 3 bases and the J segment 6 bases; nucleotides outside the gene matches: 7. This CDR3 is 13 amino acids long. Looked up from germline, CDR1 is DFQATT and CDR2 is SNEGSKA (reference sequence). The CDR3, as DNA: TGCAGTGCTAGTAGACAGGGGTTCGGCGAGCAGTACTTC. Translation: CSASRQGFGEQYF.